Listed below are T cell receptor beta chains from one sample, sequenced in a study of shared clonotypes between healthy human individuals. Profiled with immunoSEQ multiplex PCR; TCRdb holds only in-frame clones, not every one. The sample has 600,000 to 800,000 clones, approximately 72% seen once. The sample was memory CD4+ T cells sorted from blood. Receptor source: a woman aged 25 to 39 in good health. CDR3s include the opening cysteine and the closing phenylalanine or tryptophan. The D gene is left open where the match is weak. Some rows have no size entry. The others give once, few or many, or a class for an expanded clone.

J gene,V gene,D gene,clone size,CDR3 protein,CDR3 DNA
TRBJ2-4,TRBV10-3,TRBD2,NA,CASSELREISGAKNIQYF,TGTGCCTCGTCGGAGTTGCGGGAGATTTCGGGAGCCAAAAACATTCAGTACTTC
TRBJ2-5,TRBV2,NA,NA,CASSAQGSEETQYF,TGTGCCAGCAGCGCCCAGGGTTCTGAGGAGACCCAGTACTTC
TRBJ2-3,TRBV11-3,NA,NA,CASSPLASTDTQYF,TGTGCCAGCAGCCCTCTAGCGAGCACAGATACGCAGTATTTT
TRBJ2-6,TRBV5-1,NA,NA,CASTGLMANVLTF,TGCGCCAGCACGGGTCTTATGGCCAACGTCCTGACTTTC
TRBJ1-1,TRBV10-3,TRBD1,NA,CAISEFWGPGTGGTEAFF,TGTGCCATCAGTGAGTTTTGGGGCCCCGGGACAGGGGGCACTGAAGCTTTCTTT
TRBJ2-7,TRBV6-5,NA,NA,CASSYSPGDYEQYF,TGTGCCAGCAGTTACTCGCCAGGGGATTACGAGCAGTACTTC
TRBJ2-5,TRBV7-6,NA,few,CASSVGTEETQYF,TGTGCCAGCAGCGTGGGGACGGAAGAGACCCAGTACTTC
TRBJ2-3,TRBV29-1,NA,NA,CSVEFGFADTQYF,TGCAGCGTTGAATTTGGTTTTGCAGATACGCAGTATTTT
TRBJ1-3,TRBV18,NA,few,CASSPLKLSGNTIYF,TGTGCCAGCTCACCACTGAAACTCTCTGGAAACACCATATATTTT
TRBJ2-2,TRBV5-1,NA,many,CASSVDTGELFF,TGCGCCAGCAGCGTTGACACCGGGGAGCTGTTTTTT
TRBJ1-5,TRBV7-9,NA,NA,CASSRGNQPQHF,TGTGCCAGCAGCCGCGGAAATCAGCCCCAGCATTTT
TRBJ2-3,TRBV6-1,TRBD2,few,CASRLLAGGPDTQYF,TGTGCCAGCAGGTTACTAGCGGGAGGGCCGGATACGCAGTATTTT
TRBJ2-2,TRBV29-1,TRBD1,NA,CSATGGNTGELFF,TGCAGCGCCACAGGGGGGAACACCGGGGAGCTGTTTTTT
TRBJ2-5,TRBV7-8,NA,once,CASSLSSDKQETQYF,TGTGCCAGCAGCTTGTCCTCGGACAAGCAAGAGACCCAGTACTTC
TRBJ2-1,TRBV11-2,NA,NA,CASSPYEGEQFF,TGTGCCAGCAGCCCCTATGAGGGTGAGCAGTTCTTC
TRBJ1-5,TRBV27,NA,NA,CASSPRTPNQPQHF,TGTGCCAGCAGTCCTCGGACACCCAATCAGCCCCAGCATTTT
TRBJ1-1,TRBV7-9,TRBD1,NA,CASSWGRQGGTEAFF,TGTGCCAGCAGCTGGGGTCGACAGGGAGGAACTGAAGCTTTCTTT
TRBJ1-5,TRBV6-1,NA,once,CASSVRRAGGNQPQHF,TGTGCCAGCAGTGTCCGACGGGCTGGAGGCAATCAGCCCCAGCATTTT
TRBJ2-3,TRBV7-2,TRBD2,NA,CASSLSTSGLYTQYF,TGTGCCAGCAGCTTATCGACTAGCGGTCTTTATACGCAGTATTTT
TRBJ1-2,TRBV19,NA,once,CASAHGGANYGYTF,TGTGCCAGTGCCCACGGGGGAGCTAACTATGGCTACACCTTC
TRBJ2-1,TRBV28,TRBD1,NA,CASRLDRGHEQFF,TGTGCCAGCAGACTTGACAGGGGGCATGAGCAGTTCTTC
TRBJ1-2,TRBV28,NA,NA,CASSLRYGNYGYTF,TGTGCCAGCAGTTTAAGATACGGGAACTATGGCTACACCTTC
TRBJ2-5,TRBV5-1,TRBD2,once,CASSLGASGSPETQYF,TGCGCCAGCAGCTTGGGGGCTAGCGGGAGCCCAGAGACCCAGTACTTC
TRBJ2-5,TRBV7-6,TRBD2,NA,CASRSLPGSGKETQYF,TGTGCCAGCAGATCCCTACCGGGTAGCGGGAAGGAGACCCAGTACTTC
TRBJ2-1,TRBV27,NA,NA,CASSPLQGWNEQFF,TGTGCCAGCAGTCCGTTACAGGGTTGGAATGAGCAGTTCTTC
TRBJ2-1,TRBV7-7,TRBD2,few,CASSLGLAAHNEQFF,TGTGCCAGCAGCTTAGGACTAGCGGCCCACAATGAGCAGTTCTTC
TRBJ1-5,TRBV19,NA,NA,CASMDRRESRPQHF,TGTGCCAGTATGGACAGACGGGAATCACGGCCCCAGCATTTT
TRBJ2-4,TRBV13,NA,NA,CASSQRSNIAKNIQYF,TGTGCCAGCAGCCAGAGGAGCAATATAGCCAAAAACATTCAGTACTTC
TRBJ2-7,TRBV28,NA,NA,CASSSGGSYEQYF,TGTGCCAGCAGTTCTGGCGGCTCCTACGAGCAGTACTTC
TRBJ2-7,TRBV7-9,TRBD2,NA,CASAAGGAGEQYF,TGTGCCAGCGCGGCGGGAGGGGCGGGCGAGCAGTACTTC
TRBJ2-3,TRBV11-2,NA,NA,CASSYRRGRGSADTQYF,TGTGCCAGCAGCTATCGACGGGGTAGAGGTAGCGCAGATACGCAGTATTTT
TRBJ1-1,TRBV28,TRBD1,NA,CASSLTGMNTEAFF,TGTGCCAGCAGTCTGACAGGGATGAACACTGAAGCTTTCTTT